This T cell receptor (beta chain) stems from a study of blood T cell repertoires in COVID-19. Looking at the study overall: Whether acute or convalescent, the COVID-19 samples came from the United States, Italy and Spain.

Germline V gives CDR1 SNHLY, CDR2 FYNNEI. Trimming took off 8 bases at V and 5 bases at J, with 21 bases between the two ends. The CDR3 loop spans 16 amino acids. Authors' processing steps: Amplification from reference gene primers served as the basis for estimated nucleated cell counts. Produced via immunoSEQ multiplex PCR; TCRdb's table is partial and in-frame only. V and J calls and clone size are given by that table; D and trimming were obtained from the DNA. The data contain around 200,000 clones, around nine tenths of them singletons. V gene TRBV2 combines with J gene TRBJ1-4; no firm D call. The clonotype was recovered from a man aged 60-69 years who had recovered from COVID-19. Sequenced input: peripheral blood. The CDR3 DNA is TGTGCCAGCTCTCCGGGAAAAGGATGGGAGAATGAAAAACTGTTTTTT. Residues: CASSPGKGWENEKLFF.